A selection of T cell receptor beta chains follows, all from one sample in a study of cytomegalovirus exposure and HLA in healthy donors. Repertoires were generated with immunoSEQ multiplex PCR, while TCRdb's copy carries only in-frame clones and drops some. Of about 120,000 clones in the sample, about 81% are singletons; the top ten hold 1.5% to 2%. The sample comprised PBMCs. Receptor source: a man aged 40-55 years in good health and CMV-seronegative. CDR3s include the opening cysteine and the closing phenylalanine or tryptophan. D genes are given only for firm matches. A row's size may be missing; if present it is once, few, many or a size class.

D gene	clone size	V gene	J gene	CDR3 DNA	CDR3 protein
TRBD1	.	TRBV4-1	TRBJ1-6	TGCGCCAGCCGCCCAGGGACAGTCCTCAATTCACCCCTCCACTTT	CASRPGTVLNSPLHF
.	once	TRBV16	TRBJ1-2	TGTGCCAGCAGCCACCGCACCTCTACGGGACTTCGTAACTATGGCTACACCTTC	CASSHRTSTGLRNYGYTF
.	.	TRBV30	TRBJ2-1	TGTGCCTGGGAGACTGACTGGAATGAGCAGTTCTTC	CAWETDWNEQFF
.	.	TRBV5-1	TRBJ2-2	TGCGCCAGCAGCGTTGCTAGTTACACCGGGGAGCTGTTTTTT	CASSVASYTGELFF
TRBD2	once	TRBV7-2	TRBJ2-2	TGTGCCAGCAGCCAGGGACTAGCGGTAAACACCGGGGAGCTGTTTTTT	CASSQGLAVNTGELFF
.	.	TRBV6-5	TRBJ1-5	TGTGCCAGCAGTACAGGGCTAAATCAGCCCCAGCATTTT	CASSTGLNQPQHF
TRBD1	.	TRBV30	TRBJ1-2	TGTGCCTGGAGTCCTTATCAGGGGGTCTATGGCTACACCTTC	CAWSPYQGVYGYTF
TRBD2	few	TRBV28	TRBJ2-7	TGTGCCAGCACATCCCCCGGACTAGCGACCTACGAGCAGTACTTC	CASTSPGLATYEQYF
.	.	TRBV5-4	TRBJ2-3	TGTGCCAGCAGCTTGGGGCGGGGCTCGACTAGCACAGATACGCAGTATTTT	CASSLGRGSTSTDTQYF
TRBD1	.	TRBV9	TRBJ2-1	TGTGCCAGCAGCCCGACAGGGACGACCCATGGGTATGAGCAGTTCTTC	CASSPTGTTHGYEQFF
.	.	TRBV7-9	TRBJ2-7	TGTGCCAGCAGCTTTACTACCCAGATCGACGAGCAGTACTTC	CASSFTTQIDEQYF
.	.	TRBV4-3	TRBJ1-1	TGCGCCAGCAGCCGATACAGGAACACTGAAGCTTTCTTT	CASSRYRNTEAFF
.	.	TRBV5-1	TRBJ2-7	TGCGCCAGCAGCCGGGGAGAAGGGAAGACCTACGAGCAGTACTTC	CASSRGEGKTYEQYF
.	.	TRBV7-9	TRBJ1-5	TGTGCCAGCAGCCCCCGAGGGAGCAATCAGCCCCAGCATTTT	CASSPRGSNQPQHF
.	.	TRBV12-5	TRBJ2-1	TGTGCTAGTGGTTCGCCGGACTCCCGAGAGCAGTTCTTC	CASGSPDSREQFF
TRBD1	.	TRBV10-3	TRBJ1-6	TGTGCCATCAGCCGTAGGACAGGGGTAACTTCACCCCTCCACTTT	CAISRRTGVTSPLHF
TRBD1	few	TRBV9	TRBJ2-3	TGTGCCAGCAGCGTAGAGGGACAGGGAAAGGGTACGCAGTATTTT	CASSVEGQGKGTQYF
TRBD1	.	TRBV15	TRBJ2-1	TGTGCCACCAGCAGAGAGGGTGACAGGGGGTGGTTCAATGAGCAGTTCTTC	CATSREGDRGWFNEQFF
TRBD1	few	TRBV7-6	TRBJ1-2	TGTGCCAGCAGCTTAGGTGGGACAGATAACTATGGCTACACCTTC	CASSLGGTDNYGYTF
.	.	TRBV28	TRBJ2-5	TGTGCCAGCAGGACACCTAATCAAGAGACCCAGTACTTC	CASRTPNQETQYF
TRBD2	.	TRBV27	TRBJ2-1	TGTGCCAGCACCTCCGGACTAGCGGGGTCCTACAATGAGCAGTTCTTC	CASTSGLAGSYNEQFF
.	few	TRBV9	TRBJ1-2	TGTGCCAGCAGCTCCCGACAGGACCGACCCTATGGCTACACCTTC	CASSSRQDRPYGYTF
.	few	TRBV30	TRBJ1-3	TGTGCCTGGAGTGGTAAAGCGGGAAACACCATATATTTT	CAWSGKAGNTIYF
.	.	TRBV6-6	TRBJ1-5	TGTGCCAGCCGAGCGAGCGATAGCAATCAGCCCCAGCATTTT	CASRASDSNQPQHF
TRBD2	.	TRBV5-1	TRBJ2-2	TGCGCCAGCAGCTTGGCCCTACTAGCGGCGAACACCGGGGAGCTGTTTTTT	CASSLALLAANTGELFF
TRBD1	few	TRBV5-1	TRBJ1-1	TGCGCCAGCAACCGACAGGGGAGCACTGAAGCTTTCTTT	CASNRQGSTEAFF
TRBD1	.	TRBV11-2	TRBJ1-1	TGTGCCAGCAGCCCTACAGGGGGGAGGGAAGCTTTCTTT	CASSPTGGREAFF
.	.	TRBV7-9	TRBJ2-1	TGTGCCAGCAGCTTACGGGCGGGACGGGGAGCCGATGAGCAGTTCTTC	CASSLRAGRGADEQFF